The clone carrying this T cell receptor beta chain counts as large by frequency. Its antigen remains unidentified. The data derive from a study of CXCR3-negative and CXCR3-positive naive CD8 T cells. General observations from the study: TRB CDR3s of CXCR3-positive naive cells were more hydrophobic than those of CXCR3-negative naive cells. Similar TRBV-TRBJ usage was seen in naive cells (both CXCR3-negative and CXCR3-positive), but memory cells differed. With surface CD5 comparable between naive subsets, TCR strength was estimated using properties derived from the TRB CDR3.

The CDR3 length is 13 residues. CDR1 is MDHEN and CDR2 is SYDVKM in the germline V gene. Those CD8+ T cells considered naive were CD45RO-CCR7+CD27+CD95-. UMI-labeled 5' RACE TRB cDNA libraries were prepared from the cells. Reprocessing the 5' RACE reads, TCRdb reports a single entry for every CDR3 protein and omits DNA. The table lists thousands of distinct CDR3 sequences. The chain carries TRBV28 and TRBJ1-2. The source is a human donor in good health. Some clones in this sample may be carry-over from other donors' samples. Sequenced input: naive CXCR3+ CD8+ T cells from blood. The subset is: CD45RO-CCR7+CD27+CD95- naive CD8+ T cells expressing CXCR3 (TNR3+). The CDR3 loop is CASSLLPSAGYTF.